Listed below are T cell receptor beta chains from one sample, sequenced in a study of cytomegalovirus exposure and HLA in healthy donors. Here immunoSEQ multiplex PCR was the method, and the copy in TCRdb shows in-frame clones only, minus some. The sample consists of 150,000 to 200,000 clones, around 81% of them appearing once. Sample: PBMCs. The source is a young man in good health and CMV-seronegative. The CDR3 runs from the conserved cysteine through the conserved F or W. The order of the fields is J gene, V gene, D gene, clone size, CDR3 protein, CDR3 DNA. D genes are given only for firm matches. Not all rows give a size; the values are once, few, many and, for expanded clones, a class.

j_gene: TRBJ2-1; v_gene: TRBV5-1; d_gene: .; abundance: .; CDR3aa: CASSLGPEANEQFF; CDR3nt: TGCGCCAGCAGCTTGGGCCCCGAGGCCAATGAGCAGTTCTTC
j_gene: TRBJ2-2; v_gene: TRBV27; d_gene: TRBD2; abundance: .; CDR3aa: CASSLSGGSNTGELFF; CDR3nt: TGTGCCAGCAGTTTATCGGGCGGGAGCAACACCGGGGAGCTGTTTTTT
j_gene: TRBJ2-2; v_gene: TRBV30; d_gene: TRBD2; abundance: .; CDR3aa: CASGAGINTGELFF; CDR3nt: TGTGCCTCGGGAGCGGGAATAAACACCGGGGAGCTGTTTTTT
j_gene: TRBJ2-1; v_gene: TRBV7-2; d_gene: .; abundance: .; CDR3aa: CASSLAGQGGLKQFF; CDR3nt: TGTGCCAGCAGCTTAGCCGGGCAGGGGGGATTGAAGCAGTTCTTC
j_gene: TRBJ1-2; v_gene: TRBV20-1; d_gene: .; abundance: .; CDR3aa: CSARPTQIYTF; CDR3nt: TGCAGTGCCCGACCCACACAGATCTACACCTTC
j_gene: TRBJ1-6; v_gene: TRBV13; d_gene: .; abundance: .; CDR3aa: CASSLTRGDSPLHF; CDR3nt: TGTGCCAGCAGCTTAACCAGGGGTGATTCACCCCTCCACTTT
j_gene: TRBJ2-5; v_gene: TRBV5-4; d_gene: TRBD1; abundance: .; CDR3aa: CASSLFGDRGPETQYF; CDR3nt: TGTGCCAGCAGCTTGTTTGGGGACAGGGGCCCAGAGACCCAGTACTTC
j_gene: TRBJ1-2; v_gene: TRBV9; d_gene: TRBD1; abundance: once; CDR3aa: CASSVGQELWGYTF; CDR3nt: TGTGCCAGCAGCGTTGGACAGGAGCTTTGGGGCTACACCTTC
j_gene: TRBJ2-1; v_gene: TRBV9; d_gene: .; abundance: .; CDR3aa: CASSVDGRVNEQFF; CDR3nt: TGTGCCAGCAGCGTAGACGGGAGAGTCAATGAGCAGTTCTTC
j_gene: TRBJ1-1; v_gene: TRBV6-6; d_gene: .; abundance: .; CDR3aa: CASSYSPRASTEAFF; CDR3nt: TGTGCCAGCAGTTACTCGCCCAGGGCGAGCACTGAAGCTTTCTTT
j_gene: TRBJ1-1; v_gene: TRBV7-3; d_gene: .; abundance: .; CDR3aa: CASSSGRGTEAFF; CDR3nt: TGTGCCAGCAGCTCGGGCAGGGGCACTGAAGCTTTCTTT
j_gene: TRBJ1-1; v_gene: TRBV5-5; d_gene: .; abundance: .; CDR3aa: CASSLDPGLGTEAFF; CDR3nt: TGTGCCAGCAGCTTGGATCCAGGCCTTGGGACTGAAGCTTTCTTT
j_gene: TRBJ2-3; v_gene: TRBV5-4; d_gene: TRBD2; abundance: .; CDR3aa: CASRREGLTDTQYF; CDR3nt: TGTGCCAGCAGACGGGAGGGGCTCACAGATACGCAGTATTTT
j_gene: TRBJ2-5; v_gene: TRBV5-1; d_gene: TRBD1; abundance: .; CDR3aa: CASSSGQNQETQYF; CDR3nt: TGCGCCAGCAGCTCGGGACAGAACCAAGAGACCCAGTACTTC
j_gene: TRBJ2-3; v_gene: TRBV19; d_gene: .; abundance: .; CDR3aa: CASSIRGLSTDTQYF; CDR3nt: TGTGCCAGTAGTATCCGAGGGTTGAGCACAGATACGCAGTATTTT